The rows below give T cell receptor beta chains drawn from one sample of a study of regulatory T cells in long-lasting Graves disease. In TCRdb, the multiplex PCR reads were re-called with MiXCR into one record per CDR3 protein. The sample includes 530,000 or so distinct CDR3 sequences, roughly 13% of them seen just once. This same sample was also part of a study on T cells in Graves' hyperthyroidism and ophthalmopathy.

Material: peripheral blood mononuclear cells (PBMCs), obtained at new diagnosis, from a patient treated with antithyroid drugs. These receptors were collected from a man under 40 with Graves disease. CDR3s include the opening cysteine and the closing phenylalanine or tryptophan. The order of the fields is D gene, V gene, clone size, J gene, CDR3 DNA, CDR3 protein. D genes are given only for firm matches. A clone size is listed for some rows: how often the clone was seen (once, few, many), or a class if it is expanded.

d_gene: .
v_gene: TRBV20-1
abundance: .
j_gene: TRBJ1-6
CDR3nt: TGCAGTGCTAGAGACGACACCAATTCACCCCTCCACTTT
CDR3aa: CSARDDTNSPLHF

d_gene: TRBD2
v_gene: TRBV9
abundance: few
j_gene: TRBJ2-3
CDR3nt: TGTGCCAGCAGCGATCCCGCCGGGGAGACTAGCGGGAGAGATACGCAGTATTTT
CDR3aa: CASSDPAGETSGRDTQYF

d_gene: TRBD1
v_gene: TRBV28
abundance: many
j_gene: TRBJ2-5
CDR3nt: TGTGCCAGCAGTTCTGGGACAGGGGGCTGGGGGGAGACCCAGTACTTC
CDR3aa: CASSSGTGGWGETQYF

d_gene: .
v_gene: TRBV19
abundance: few
j_gene: TRBJ2-1
CDR3nt: TGTGCCAGTAGTTACAGGGTTGGGAATGAGCAGTTCTTC
CDR3aa: CASSYRVGNEQFF

d_gene: .
v_gene: TRBV3-1
abundance: many
j_gene: TRBJ2-7
CDR3nt: TGTGCCAGCAGCTCAGCCGGGACTTCCTACGAGCAGTACTTC
CDR3aa: CASSSAGTSYEQYF

d_gene: TRBD1
v_gene: TRBV7-9
abundance: .
j_gene: TRBJ2-7
CDR3nt: TGTGCCAGCAGATCACCGGGACAGGGAACCTACGAGCAGTACTTC
CDR3aa: CASRSPGQGTYEQYF

d_gene: .
v_gene: TRBV6-2/TRBV6-3
abundance: .
j_gene: TRBJ2-3
CDR3nt: TGTGCCAGCAGCTACCCCGACTTCCCCGGCCCCTTTCGTACGCAGTATTTT
CDR3aa: CASSYPDFPGPFRTQYF

d_gene: TRBD1
v_gene: TRBV6-1
abundance: .
j_gene: TRBJ1-4
CDR3nt: TGTGCCAGCAGGGATCAGGGGGGGGATGAAAAACTGTTTTTT
CDR3aa: CASRDQGGDEKLFF

d_gene: TRBD1
v_gene: TRBV2
abundance: .
j_gene: TRBJ1-6
CDR3nt: TGTGCCAGCAGTTTACAGGGGAGGTCCTATAATTCACCCCTCCACTTT
CDR3aa: CASSLQGRSYNSPLHF

d_gene: .
v_gene: TRBV5-1
abundance: few
j_gene: TRBJ2-5
CDR3nt: TGCGCCAGCAGGCCTACTCCAGCGGAAGAGACCCAGTACTTC
CDR3aa: CASRPTPAEETQYF

d_gene: TRBD1
v_gene: TRBV4-2
abundance: many
j_gene: TRBJ1-1
CDR3nt: TGTGCCAGCAGCCTTAACAGGGGTTCTGAAGCTTTCTTT
CDR3aa: CASSLNRGSEAFF

d_gene: TRBD2
v_gene: TRBV12-3/TRBV12-4
abundance: few
j_gene: TRBJ2-1
CDR3nt: TGTGCCAGCAGTTTAGCGGTCGGGAGCGGGAGGGCCAGGTTGGATGAGCAGTTCTTC
CDR3aa: CASSLAVGSGRARLDEQFF

d_gene: .
v_gene: TRBV25-1
abundance: .
j_gene: TRBJ2-5
CDR3nt: TGTGCCAGCAGTGAATTAGGGACTCTAGAGACCCAGTACTTC
CDR3aa: CASSELGTLETQYF

d_gene: .
v_gene: TRBV9
abundance: .
j_gene: TRBJ2-2
CDR3nt: TGTGCCAGCAGCGTTAACAGGGCAGCGAACACCGGGGAGCTGTTTTTT
CDR3aa: CASSVNRAANTGELFF

d_gene: .
v_gene: TRBV29-1
abundance: few
j_gene: TRBJ1-4
CDR3nt: TGCAGCGTTGATGTTGGAGGGATAGGTGAAAAACTGTTTTTT
CDR3aa: CSVDVGGIGEKLFF

d_gene: .
v_gene: TRBV18
abundance: .
j_gene: TRBJ2-5
CDR3nt: TGTGCCAGCTCACCAAGTGACGAGACCCAGTACTTC
CDR3aa: CASSPSDETQYF

d_gene: .
v_gene: TRBV5-1
abundance: .
j_gene: TRBJ2-2
CDR3nt: TGCGCCAGCAGCATTGGACGGGCCACCGGGGAGCTGTTTTTT
CDR3aa: CASSIGRATGELFF

d_gene: .
v_gene: TRBV4-1
abundance: few
j_gene: TRBJ1-4
CDR3nt: TGCGCCAGCAGCCAAATGGCTGGCGGAGAAAAACTGTTTTTT
CDR3aa: CASSQMAGGEKLFF

d_gene: .
v_gene: TRBV20-1
abundance: many
j_gene: TRBJ2-7
CDR3nt: TGCAGTGCTAGTAGGTGGCTCGGCAATCCCTACGAGCAGTACTTC
CDR3aa: CSASRWLGNPYEQYF

d_gene: .
v_gene: TRBV11-1
abundance: many
j_gene: TRBJ1-2
CDR3nt: TGTGCCAGCAGTGGGCGAGGCAGGGCCCCCGGTGGCTACACCTTC
CDR3aa: CASSGRGRAPGGYTF

d_gene: TRBD1
v_gene: TRBV5-1
abundance: many
j_gene: TRBJ1-1
CDR3nt: TGCGCCAGCAGCTTGGGACAGGGGGCCACCACTGAAGCTTTCTTT
CDR3aa: CASSLGQGATTEAFF

d_gene: .
v_gene: TRBV10-3
abundance: many
j_gene: TRBJ2-1
CDR3nt: TGTGCCATCAGCGAAACCGAGCTTTCGGGTGGCAATGAGCAGTTCTTC
CDR3aa: CAISETELSGGNEQFF

d_gene: .
v_gene: TRBV7-2
abundance: many
j_gene: TRBJ1-3
CDR3nt: TGTGCCAGCAGCTCTTACAGACGGTCTGGAAACACCATATATTTT
CDR3aa: CASSSYRRSGNTIYF

d_gene: .
v_gene: TRBV11-2
abundance: once
j_gene: TRBJ1-3
CDR3nt: TGTGCCAGCAGCTTAGCCCTGATGACACACCCTGGAAACACCATATATTTT
CDR3aa: CASSLALMTHPGNTIYF

d_gene: .
v_gene: TRBV9
abundance: few
j_gene: TRBJ2-7
CDR3nt: TGTGCCAGCAGCGTAGCCCTCGGCCTTGGCGAGCAGTACTTC
CDR3aa: CASSVALGLGEQYF

d_gene: TRBD1
v_gene: TRBV20-1
abundance: few
j_gene: TRBJ2-3
CDR3nt: TGCAGTGCTAGAGATAATAACAGGGGCCCGACGGGGACAGATACGCAGTATTTT
CDR3aa: CSARDNNRGPTGTDTQYF

d_gene: TRBD1
v_gene: TRBV28
abundance: many
j_gene: TRBJ1-2
CDR3nt: TGTGCCAGCTCGATCGGACAGGGGGTTAGCTACACCTTC
CDR3aa: CASSIGQGVSYTF

d_gene: .
v_gene: TRBV18
abundance: once
j_gene: TRBJ1-6
CDR3nt: TGTGCCAGCTCACTCGGGGTCGATAATTCACCCCTCCACTTT
CDR3aa: CASSLGVDNSPLHF

d_gene: TRBD2
v_gene: TRBV12-3/TRBV12-4
abundance: many
j_gene: TRBJ2-3
CDR3nt: TGTGCCAGCAGGCTACTAGCGGGGGGAGGAGATACGCAGTATTTT
CDR3aa: CASRLLAGGGDTQYF

d_gene: TRBD2
v_gene: TRBV2
abundance: many
j_gene: TRBJ2-5
CDR3nt: TGTGCCAGCAGTGTAGCGGGAGGGCAAGAGACCCAGTACTTC
CDR3aa: CASSVAGGQETQYF

d_gene: TRBD2
v_gene: TRBV20-1
abundance: few
j_gene: TRBJ2-7
CDR3nt: TGCAGTGCTAGACGGACTAGTCTCTACGAGCAGTACTTC
CDR3aa: CSARRTSLYEQYF

d_gene: .
v_gene: TRBV24-1
abundance: .
j_gene: TRBJ2-7
CDR3nt: TGTGCCACCAGTGACCCCCGGAAGGGGGCCTACGAGCAGTACTTC
CDR3aa: CATSDPRKGAYEQYF

d_gene: TRBD1
v_gene: TRBV27
abundance: many
j_gene: TRBJ2-1
CDR3nt: TGTGCCAGCAGTAAACCCGGGACAGGGACCCGGGAGTTCTTC
CDR3aa: CASSKPGTGTREFF

d_gene: .
v_gene: TRBV13
abundance: .
j_gene: TRBJ2-7
CDR3nt: TGTGCCAGCAGCTTAGGCGGGTTGGTAGGGTCGTGGGAGCAGTACTTC
CDR3aa: CASSLGGLVGSWEQYF

d_gene: TRBD1
v_gene: TRBV19
abundance: .
j_gene: TRBJ2-7
CDR3nt: TGTGCCACCCGGGACAGCCTCTCTACCTACGAGCAGTACTTC
CDR3aa: CATRDSLSTYEQYF

d_gene: .
v_gene: TRBV6-1
abundance: .
j_gene: TRBJ1-5
CDR3nt: TGTGCCAGCAGTCCTACAGGGCGGGAGCCCCAGCATTTT
CDR3aa: CASSPTGREPQHF

d_gene: TRBD2
v_gene: TRBV20-1
abundance: .
j_gene: TRBJ2-3
CDR3nt: TGCAGTGCTACGGGACTAGGCCCAGATACGCAGTATTTT
CDR3aa: CSATGLGPDTQYF

d_gene: TRBD2
v_gene: TRBV2
abundance: many
j_gene: TRBJ2-1
CDR3nt: TGTGCCAAAACTAGCGGGCTTGGCAATGAGCAGTTCTTC
CDR3aa: CAKTSGLGNEQFF

d_gene: .
v_gene: TRBV12-3/TRBV12-4
abundance: many
j_gene: TRBJ1-5
CDR3nt: TGTGCCAGCAGTTTCCCACAGGTCGGGCAGCCCCAGCATTTT
CDR3aa: CASSFPQVGQPQHF

d_gene: .
v_gene: TRBV12-3/TRBV12-4
abundance: many
j_gene: TRBJ2-3
CDR3nt: TGTGCCAGCAGCTTAGAAGGGCATACGCAGTATTTT
CDR3aa: CASSLEGHTQYF

d_gene: TRBD1
v_gene: TRBV24-1
abundance: many
j_gene: TRBJ2-1
CDR3nt: TGTGCCACCAGTGCCCAGGGGGCCGGGCGTAATGAGCAGTTCTTC
CDR3aa: CATSAQGAGRNEQFF

d_gene: .
v_gene: TRBV18
abundance: few
j_gene: TRBJ1-3
CDR3nt: TGTGCCAGCTCAGCCGGTGACGGAAACACCATATATTTT
CDR3aa: CASSAGDGNTIYF

d_gene: TRBD2
v_gene: TRBV4-2
abundance: .
j_gene: TRBJ2-7
CDR3nt: TGTGCCAGCAGCCTAGTTAAGCGGGGACCCTACGAGCAGTACTTC
CDR3aa: CASSLVKRGPYEQYF

d_gene: TRBD2
v_gene: TRBV6-2/TRBV6-3
abundance: many
j_gene: TRBJ2-1
CDR3nt: TGTGCCAGCAGTCCGACTAGCGGAGGGGGACAGTTCTTC
CDR3aa: CASSPTSGGGQFF

d_gene: TRBD2
v_gene: TRBV2
abundance: many
j_gene: TRBJ2-3
CDR3nt: TGTGCCAGCAGAGGGACTAGCGGGAGTGATACGCAGTATTTT
CDR3aa: CASRGTSGSDTQYF

d_gene: TRBD1
v_gene: TRBV12-3/TRBV12-4
abundance: few
j_gene: TRBJ2-7
CDR3nt: TGTGCCAGCACGGCACAGGGGGGTGAGCAGTACTTC
CDR3aa: CASTAQGGEQYF

d_gene: .
v_gene: TRBV6-1
abundance: many
j_gene: TRBJ1-3
CDR3nt: TGTGCCAGCAGTCGGGGTCTCGAAGAGGACACCATATATTTT
CDR3aa: CASSRGLEEDTIYF

d_gene: .
v_gene: TRBV24-1
abundance: many
j_gene: TRBJ2-7
CDR3nt: TGTGCCACCAGCAGAGGTCCCGAGCAGTACTTC
CDR3aa: CATSRGPEQYF

d_gene: .
v_gene: TRBV18
abundance: many
j_gene: TRBJ2-5
CDR3nt: TGTGCCAGCTCACCCACCCAGCGGAGGGATCAGACCCAGTACTTC
CDR3aa: CASSPTQRRDQTQYF

d_gene: .
v_gene: TRBV6-2/TRBV6-3
abundance: many
j_gene: TRBJ2-7
CDR3nt: TGTGCCAGCAGTTACATAGCGACCGAGCAGTACTTC
CDR3aa: CASSYIATEQYF

d_gene: .
v_gene: TRBV2
abundance: many
j_gene: TRBJ1-5
CDR3nt: TGTGCCAGCAGTGAGTGGCAGGGGAGTCAGCCCCAGCATTTT
CDR3aa: CASSEWQGSQPQHF

d_gene: TRBD2
v_gene: TRBV10-1
abundance: few
j_gene: TRBJ2-2
CDR3nt: TGCGCCAGCAGTGAGTCGACTCTGGACGGGAGGGACACCGGGGAGCTGTTTTTT
CDR3aa: CASSESTLDGRDTGELFF

d_gene: .
v_gene: TRBV30
abundance: few
j_gene: TRBJ1-4
CDR3nt: TGTGCCTGGAGTGTGGGAGGGGTTCCTGAAAAACTGTTTTTT
CDR3aa: CAWSVGGVPEKLFF